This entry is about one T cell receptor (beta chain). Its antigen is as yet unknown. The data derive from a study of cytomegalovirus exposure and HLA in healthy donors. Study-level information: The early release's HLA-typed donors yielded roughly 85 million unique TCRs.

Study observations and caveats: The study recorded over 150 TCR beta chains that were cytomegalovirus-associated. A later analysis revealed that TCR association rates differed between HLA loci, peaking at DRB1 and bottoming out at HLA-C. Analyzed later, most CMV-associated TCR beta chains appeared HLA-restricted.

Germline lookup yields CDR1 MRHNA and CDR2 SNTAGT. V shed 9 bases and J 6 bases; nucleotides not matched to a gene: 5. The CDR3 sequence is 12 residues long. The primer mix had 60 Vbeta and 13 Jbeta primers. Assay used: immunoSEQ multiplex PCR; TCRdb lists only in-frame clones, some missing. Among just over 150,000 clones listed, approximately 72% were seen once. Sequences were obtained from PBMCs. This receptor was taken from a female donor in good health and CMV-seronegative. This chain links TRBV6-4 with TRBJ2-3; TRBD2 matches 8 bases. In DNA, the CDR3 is TGTGCCAGTAACGGGGGGGCTGATACGCAGTATTTT. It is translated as CASNGGADTQYF.